The 13 T cell receptor beta chains reported below all come from one sample, sequenced in a study of CD8+CD57+ T cells in acquired aplastic anemia. Patients chosen for sequencing had shown CD8+CD57+ cell expansion by flow cytometry. Genomic DNA, the template, was used for profiling of the TCR beta VDJ and CDR3. TCRdb passed the reads through MiXCR, listing each CDR3 protein once. The repertoire has about 220,000 distinct CDR3 sequences, roughly half of them found once; the top ten carry less than 9%. Sequenced: sorted CD4+, CD8+, or CD8+CD57+ T cells (not recorded which) from PBMCs. These receptors were taken from a human donor with aplastic anemia.

Ten or more counts support this clonotype. The chain couples TRBV4-1 to TRBJ2-7, with 8 bases that match TRBD1. This CDR3 has 16 amino acids. V dropped 6 bases and J dropped 6; count of bases not matched to a gene: 16. CDR1 MGHRA and CDR2 YSYEKL come from the germline V gene. The CDR3 protein is CASRLNSGTGGSEQYF. Here the CDR3 DNA reads TGCGCCAGCAGACTGAACTCCGGGACAGGAGGTAGCGAGCAGTACTTC.

This clonotype appeared a few times. This may be a read error: a much more frequent sequence differs by one nucleotide. The rearrangement links TRBV5-1 to TRBJ1-1, with 8 bases identical to TRBD1. CDR3 length: 13 residues. The germline CDR1 and CDR2 sequences are SGHRS and YFSETQ. In DNA, the CDR3 is TGCGCCAGCTCGGCAGGGGGCTTCGCTGAAGCTCTCTTT. Translated, it gives CASSAGGFAEALF.

The chain recombines TRBV28 with TRBJ2-7; 10 bases match TRBD1. The CDR3 loop spans 15 amino acids. Germline V lookup: CDR1 MDHEN, CDR2 SYDVKM. Unmatched junction bases numbered 13, after V lost 8 bases and J lost 6 bases. CDR3 sequence (DNA): TGTGCCAGCGTACCACCGGGACAGGGGTATGGCGAGCAGTACTTC. Translating it yields CASVPPGQGYGEQYF.

This chain joins TRBV25-1 and TRBJ2-2; TRBD1 matches 7 bases. The CDR3 consists of 16 residues. Germline CDR1 MGHDK, CDR2 SYGVNS. The V segment lost 3 bases and the J segment 5 bases; nucleotides outside the gene matches: 9. CDR3 coding DNA: TGTGCCAGCAGTGACCTTGGGACAGCGAGGACCGGGGAGCTGTTTTTT. Protein sequence: CASSDLGTARTGELFF.

This clonotype was detected only a few times. The rearrangement links TRBV30 to TRBJ2-7; D ambiguous. The CDR3 is 13 amino acids. Looked up from germline, CDR1 is GTSNPN and CDR2 is SVGIG (reference sequence). V was trimmed by 3 bases and J by 1 base, leaving 10 bases between them. The CDR3 protein is CAWSRLGSYEQYF. The CDR3 nucleotides are TGTGCCTGGAGCAGACTTGGGTCCTACGAGCAGTACTTC.

This clonotype was counted between two and nine times. J is TRBJ1-4 and V is TRBV6-1; 8 bases line up with TRBD1. CDR1 is MNHNS and CDR2 is SASEGT in the germline V gene. This CDR3 is 16 amino acids long. V trimming: 6 bases; J trimming: 8 bases; junction bases outside the gene matches: 14. CDR3 in DNA: TGTGCCAGCAGGACTATTCAGGGGGCGCGAGGCGAAAAACTGTTTTTT. Amino acid sequence: CASRTIQGARGEKLFF.

The chain employs TRBV7-9 and TRBJ1-2, with 7 bases fitting TRBD1. CDR1 and CDR2 (germline): SEHNR, FQNEAQ (reference sequence). This CDR3 has 17 residues. Trimming removed 4 bases from V and 0 bases from J; junction bases left unmatched: 11. Here the CDR3 DNA reads TGTGCCAGCAGCTCCGGGACAGCTACCCTCCCTAACTATGGCTACACCTTC. It is translated as CASSSGTATLPNYGYTF. The full variable domain, rest sourced from reference TRBV7-9 and TRBJ1-2, is DTGVSQNPRHKITKRGQNVTFRCDPISEHNRLYWYRQTLGQGPEFLTYFQNEAQLEKSRLLSDRFSAERPKGSFSTLEIQRTEQGDSAMYLCASSSGTATLPNYGYTFGSGTRLTVV.

There are a few counts of this clonotype. The V call is TRBV6-4, the J call TRBJ2-2; weak D call: TRBD2 (5 bases). CDR3 size: 16 residues. The ends were cut back, 5 bases at V and 4 bases at J, with 17 bases in the middle. Germline-derived CDR1 and CDR2 are MRHNA and SNTAGT. Here the CDR3 DNA reads TGTGCCAGCAGTCAACTCCCTGGCGGACTCACCGGGGAGCTGTTTTTT. Translation: CASSQLPGGLTGELFF.

This chain connects TRBV14 to TRBJ2-5; 11 nucleotides agree with TRBD2. V shed 1 base, J shed 4 bases, and the junction held 2 bases outside the gene matches. The V gene's germline CDR1 is SGHDN and CDR2 FVKESK. The CDR3 loop spans 15 amino acids. The CDR3 DNA reads as TGTGCCAGCAGCCAAGGACTAGCGGGGACAGAGACCCAGTACTTC. Amino acid sequence: CASSQGLAGTETQYF.

There are a few counts of this clonotype. This may stem from a read error, because a much larger clone lies one nucleotide away. This chain uses TRBV11-2 with TRBJ2-7, with 9 bases lining up with TRBD2. Looked up from germline, CDR1 is SGHAT and CDR2 is FQNNGV. The CDR3 is made up of 15 amino acids. CDR3 region: CASSLADSGSYEQCF. The DNA of the CDR3 is TGTGCCAGCAGCTTAGCTGATAGCGGGAGTTACGAGCAGTGCTTC.

This clonotype has just a few counts. J is TRBJ1-2 and V is TRBV10-3, with D unresolved. Trimming stripped 4 bases from V and 6 bases from J, with 9 bases between. Germline values: CDR1 ENHRY, CDR2 SYGVKD. The CDR3 runs to 12 residues. The CDR3 DNA sequence: TGTGCCATCAGTGCCACCGGGGATGGCTACACCTTC. It specifies CAISATGDGYTF.

This clonotype turned up a few times. V usage is TRBV5-1 and J usage is TRBJ2-4; 7 bases fit TRBD2. CDR1 is SGHRS, CDR2 YFSETQ, per germline. V lost 5 bases, J lost 5 bases, and 10 bases stayed unmatched. The length of the CDR3 is 15 residues. The CDR3 coding sequence is TGCGCCAGCAGGCTTGAATTCCTAGCGGAAAACATTCAGTACTTC. This gives the protein CASRLEFLAENIQYF.

This clonotype occurred many times. The chain joins TRBV4-3 to TRBJ2-7, with 12 bases fitting TRBD1. The CDR3 is made up of 17 amino acids. The V gene end was trimmed by 0 bases and the J gene end by 6 bases; junction bases not matched to a gene: 9. Germline V gene sequence: CDR1 LGHNA, CDR2 YSLEER. The CDR3 loop is CASSQDPLKGQGAEQYF. The DNA of the CDR3 is TGCGCCAGCAGCCAAGATCCATTGAAGGGACAGGGGGCCGAGCAGTACTTC.